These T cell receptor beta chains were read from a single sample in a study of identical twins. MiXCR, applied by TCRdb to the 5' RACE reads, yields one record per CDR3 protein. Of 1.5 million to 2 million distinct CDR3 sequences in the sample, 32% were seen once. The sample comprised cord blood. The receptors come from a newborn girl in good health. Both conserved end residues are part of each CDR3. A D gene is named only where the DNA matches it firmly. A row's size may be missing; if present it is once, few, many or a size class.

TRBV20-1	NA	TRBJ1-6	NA	TGCAGTGCTAGAGATCAACTGAGCTCCTATAATTCACCCCTCCACTTT	CSARDQLSSYNSPLHF
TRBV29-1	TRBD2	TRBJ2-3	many	TGCAGCGTTGATGACCCGTGGACTAGCGGGAGATCCCCAGATACGCAGTATTTT	CSVDDPWTSGRSPDTQYF
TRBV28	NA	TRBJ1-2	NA	TGTGCCAGCATTGGACATAACTATGGCTACACCTTC	CASIGHNYGYTF
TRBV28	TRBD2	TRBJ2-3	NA	TGTGCCAGCAGTTTACCCCGGACTAGCGGGGAGAATACGCAGTATTTT	CASSLPRTSGENTQYF
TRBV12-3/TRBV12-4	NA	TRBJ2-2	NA	TGTGCCAGCAGCCGGCTAATGACCGGGGAGCTGTTTTTT	CASSRLMTGELFF
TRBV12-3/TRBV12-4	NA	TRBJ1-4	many	TGTGCCAGCAGCCCAGGGAGCTTTGAAAAACTGTTTTTT	CASSPGSFEKLFF
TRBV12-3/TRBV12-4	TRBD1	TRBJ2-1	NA	TGTGCCAGCAGTTTGCGCCCCTTCGGGACAGGCGACAATGAGCAGTTCTTC	CASSLRPFGTGDNEQFF
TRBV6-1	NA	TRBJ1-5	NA	TGTGCCAGCATTCAGGGTATTAGAGGATGGAATCAGCCCCAGCATTTT	CASIQGIRGWNQPQHF
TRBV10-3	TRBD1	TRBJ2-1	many	TGTGCCATCAGTTCAACAGGGGATGAGCAGTTCTTC	CAISSTGDEQFF
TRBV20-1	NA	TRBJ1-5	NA	TGCAGTGCTAGAGGTTCGGGAGGGGCGGTTTATCAGCCCCAGCATTTT	CSARGSGGAVYQPQHF
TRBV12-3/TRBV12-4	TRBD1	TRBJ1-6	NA	TGTGCCAGCAGGCGACAGGGGGCGATTAATTCACCCCTCCACTTT	CASRRQGAINSPLHF
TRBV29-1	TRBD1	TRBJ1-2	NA	TGCAGCGTTTACGTCCAGGGGGCGGATAGCTACACCTTC	CSVYVQGADSYTF
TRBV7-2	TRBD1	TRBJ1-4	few	TGTGCCAGCAGAATCTCAGGGGGGGATGAAAAACTGTTTTTT	CASRISGGDEKLFF
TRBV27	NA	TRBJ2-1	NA	TGTGCCAGCAGTCAGCGGGTTCACAATGAGCAGTTCTTC	CASSQRVHNEQFF
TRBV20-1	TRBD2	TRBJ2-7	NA	TGCAGTGCAACGACTAGCGGGAGATTCCACAATGAGCAGTACTTC	CSATTSGRFHNEQYF
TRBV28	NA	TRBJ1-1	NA	TGTGCCAGCAGACCGAGACGGGAGAACACTGAAGCTTTCTTT	CASRPRRENTEAFF